This T cell receptor beta chain was identified in a study of human T cells and chemical hapten exposure (dated by TCRdb to the early 2020s). About the study as a whole: For sensitization, 2% DPC in acetone was applied to a roughly 2 cm by roughly 2 cm area of upper inner arm skin. Patch testing was performed on the upper back with Finn chambers containing 0.01% DPC, and the patch tests were scored after 6 days according to International Contact Dermatitis Research Group standards. Most of the patients in the cohort were female, and the cohort covered alopecia areata with under or over 50% scalp involvement, alopecia totalis and alopecia universalis. The libraries were sequenced as a pool, and the TCR yield per sample differed mostly because of small variations in library volumes within the pool. Patients additionally received weekly therapeutic DPC doses to the scalp throughout the approximately 24-week study period. Peripheral blood TCR repertoire changes were tracked in vivo in alopecia patients during primary and secondary sensitization to the hapten diphenylcyclopropenone (DPC). For TCR sequencing, blood came from twenty-nine alopecia patients at anywhere from one to four time points (pre-sensitization, 2, 6 and 24 weeks). Patient blood was sampled pre-sensitization (week 0) and at 2, 6 and about 24 weeks after DPC sensitization. Broader findings and caveats from the paper: Repeated subsampling changed both the strength of the expansion versus patch-test correlation and the threshold at which that correlation became significant. Expanded TCRs formed significantly more large CDR3 similarity clusters than pre-sensitization or healthy control sets, consistent with antigen-driven responses. Because every patient had alopecia, a presumed autoimmune disease, the patients' immune response might differ from that of healthy individuals. Patch test score correlated positively with the number of PT1 expanded TCRs, reaching significance at thresholds 8, 16 and 32 but not at 4. No change with DPC sensitization was found in the number of TCRs above 1 in 1000 frequency, and no evidence of global repertoire structure alterations was found.

Explained via the paper, the time point label denotes: pre-sensitization, week 0. The treatment or condition tag for this specimen amounts to: therapeutic diphenylcyclopropenone sensitization with weekly scalp DPC. At each patch-test visit, blood was drawn before the patch test was applied. Eligible patients were aged 18 to 70, diagnosed with alopecia, deemed suitable for DPC therapy, and excluded if pregnant. Total RNA was extracted from unfractionated whole blood that had been collected in Tempus Blood RNA tubes. About this clonotype: There is no known antigen for this receptor. One base away there is no much larger clone; base qualities are not given.

The library was built by means of RACE. The data were produced on a NextSeq 500. Library preparation attached unique molecular identifiers to individual cDNA molecules for quantitative, reproducible TCR counting. For every blood RNA sample, sequencing covered both the TCR alpha and TCR beta chains. The authors processed their data as follows. Samples had a median of around 92,000 TCRs, with a range from roughly 20,000 to 700,000. V, J and CDR3 annotation of the TCR reads was performed with the Decombinator software suite. To make PS versus PT1 abundance plots, every sample was subsampled to the same number of TCRs (28,000). Expanded TCRs were defined as absent before sensitization and observed at least eight times at the 2-week time point. TCRdb reanalyzed the raw reads on its own, using fastp at Q25 for trimming and MiXCR for clone calling, and kept in-frame beta chains. One record per CDR3 amino acid sequence lists the most common genes and DNA. The V and J calls were not made by the authors but by TCRdb's processing. The sample includes about 290,000 distinct CDR3 sequences, with roughly 7.4% observed a single time. The top ten constitute more than 0.95% of the sample.

Taken from cysteine to phenylalanine, the CDR3 has 16 residues. Only the CDR3 portion is preserved as DNA: 48 bases, with reading frame beginning at the first base. Looking up the germline V gene (reference sequence) yields CDR1 SEHNR and CDR2 FQNEAQ. Trimming takes 5 bases from V and 0 bases from J, and the germline ends sit 13 bases apart. The chain is made from TRBV7-9 and TRBJ1-4, with no D gene named confidently. The TCR sequence derives from a man in his late teens or twenties with alopecia areata. Some clones in this sample may be carry-over from other donors' samples. The sample here was whole blood, taken in connection with sensitization to the hapten diphenylcyclopropenone (DPC). The bases are TGTGCCAGCAGCGCCCAACGTAGTACAACTAATGAAAAACTGTTTTTT. It translates as CASSAQRSTTNEKLFF.